This TCR beta chain was identified in a study of long-term antiretroviral therapy in people with HIV. General study points: Repertoires in HIV (unlike those of controls) had narrower CDR3 length ranges. Blood dates from the mid-2000s to the late 2010s, possibly under older ART regimens.

Samples were assayed with immunoSEQ v3.0 at survey level. The data were produced by immunoSEQ multiplex PCR, yet TCRdb's version contains in-frame clones alone and is incomplete. Of 15,000 to 20,000 clones listed, about three quarters are singletons. Notes on this clone: Its antigen is undetermined.

From germline, CDR1 is SGHNT and CDR2 YYREEE (reference sequence). The length of the CDR3 is 16 residues. J was trimmed by 10 bases and V by 1 base; bases with no gene match: 12. The rearrangement links TRBV5-4 to TRBJ2-1, with 9 bases matching TRBD2. This TCR came from a woman between 35 and 50 years old with HIV. Source: unsorted PBMCs, taken at the start of antiretroviral therapy, before treatment. CDR3 residues: CASSLPRGGGGPEQFF. The CDR3 nucleotides read TGTGCCAGCAGCTTGCCCCGGGGCGGGGGGGGACCGGAGCAGTTCTTC.